The clone carrying this T cell receptor (beta chain) was seen a single time. The CDR3 consists of 15 residues. The V and J ends lost 3 bases and 2 bases respectively, with 11 bases between them. Germline CDR1 and CDR2: SNHLY and FYNNEI. The sample originates from a study of control samples from healthy donors and cancer patients. Method: immunoSEQ multiplex PCR; TCRdb's copy keeps in-frame clones and lacks some. The table records about 140,000 clones, about 90% of them present only once. The V call is TRBV2, the J call TRBJ2-1; the D gene is possibly TRBD1 (6 bases). The source material was blood. This clonotype was obtained from a man aged 18 to 29 in good health. CDR3 bases: TGTGCCAGCAGTGACAGGGGAACCGCCTACAATGAGCAGTTCTTC. The encoded protein is CASSDRGTAYNEQFF. Full variable domain (rest looked up from reference TRBV2 and TRBJ2-1): EPEVTQTPSHQVTQMGQEVILRCVPISNHLYFYWYRQILGQKVEFLVSFYNNEISEKSEIFDDQFSVERPDGSNFTLKIRSTKLEDSAMYFCASSDRGTAYNEQFFGPGTRLTVL.